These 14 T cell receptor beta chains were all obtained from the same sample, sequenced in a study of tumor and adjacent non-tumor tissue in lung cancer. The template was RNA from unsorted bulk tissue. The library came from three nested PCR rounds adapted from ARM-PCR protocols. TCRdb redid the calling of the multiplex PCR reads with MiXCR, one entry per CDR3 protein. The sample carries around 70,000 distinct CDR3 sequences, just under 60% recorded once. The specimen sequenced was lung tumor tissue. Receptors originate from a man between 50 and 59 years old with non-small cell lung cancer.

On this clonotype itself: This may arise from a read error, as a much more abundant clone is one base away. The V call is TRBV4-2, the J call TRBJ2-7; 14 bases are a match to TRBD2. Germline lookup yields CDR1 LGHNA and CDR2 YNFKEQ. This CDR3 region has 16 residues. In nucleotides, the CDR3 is TGTGCCAGCAGCCCTCAGACTAGCGGGGGGGCCTACGGGCAGTACTTC. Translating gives CASSPQTSGGAYGQYF.

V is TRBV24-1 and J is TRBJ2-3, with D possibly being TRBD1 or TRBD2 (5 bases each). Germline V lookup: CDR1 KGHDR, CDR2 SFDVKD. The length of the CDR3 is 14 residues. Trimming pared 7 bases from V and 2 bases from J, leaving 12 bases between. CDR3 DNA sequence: TGTGCCACCAGCCCCAGGGAGTTCACAGATACGCAGTATTTT. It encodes CATSPREFTDTQYF.

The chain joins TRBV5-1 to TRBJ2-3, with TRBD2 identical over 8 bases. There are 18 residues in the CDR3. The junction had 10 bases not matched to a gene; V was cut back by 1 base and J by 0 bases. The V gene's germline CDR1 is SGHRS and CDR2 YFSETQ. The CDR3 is CASSLQPTSVGSTDTQYF. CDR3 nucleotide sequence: TGCGCCAGCAGCTTGCAACCGACTAGCGTTGGGAGCACAGATACGCAGTATTTT.

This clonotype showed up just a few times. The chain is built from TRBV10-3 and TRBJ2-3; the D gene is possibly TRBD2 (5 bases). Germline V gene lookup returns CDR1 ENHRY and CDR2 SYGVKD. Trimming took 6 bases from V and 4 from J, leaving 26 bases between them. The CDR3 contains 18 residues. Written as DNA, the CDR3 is TGTGCCATCAGCCCTGAGCCTTGGCGAGCGGCAACTTCAGATACGCAGTATTTT. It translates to CAISPEPWRAATSDTQYF.

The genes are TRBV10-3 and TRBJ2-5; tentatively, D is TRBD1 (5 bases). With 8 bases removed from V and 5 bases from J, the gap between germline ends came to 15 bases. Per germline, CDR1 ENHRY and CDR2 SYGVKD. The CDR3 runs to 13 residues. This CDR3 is CAIDDSSQETQYF. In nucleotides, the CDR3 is TGTGCCATCGACGACAGTTCTCAGGAGACCCAGTACTTC.

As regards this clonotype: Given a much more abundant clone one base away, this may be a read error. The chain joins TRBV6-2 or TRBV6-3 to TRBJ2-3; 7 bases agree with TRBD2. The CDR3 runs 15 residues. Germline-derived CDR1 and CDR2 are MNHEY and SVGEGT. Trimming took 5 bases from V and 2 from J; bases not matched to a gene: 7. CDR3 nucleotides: TGTGCCAGCAGTGATAGCGGGCCCCACACAGATACGCAGTATTTT. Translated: CASSDSGPHTDTQYF.

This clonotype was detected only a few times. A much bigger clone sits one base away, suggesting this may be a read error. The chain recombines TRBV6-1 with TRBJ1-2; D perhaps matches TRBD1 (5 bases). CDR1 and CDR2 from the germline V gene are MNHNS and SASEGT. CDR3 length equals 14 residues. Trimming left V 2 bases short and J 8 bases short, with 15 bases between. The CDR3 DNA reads TGTGCCAGCAGTGAAACAGGATCACGGAGCGGCTACACCTTC. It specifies CASSETGSRSGYTF.

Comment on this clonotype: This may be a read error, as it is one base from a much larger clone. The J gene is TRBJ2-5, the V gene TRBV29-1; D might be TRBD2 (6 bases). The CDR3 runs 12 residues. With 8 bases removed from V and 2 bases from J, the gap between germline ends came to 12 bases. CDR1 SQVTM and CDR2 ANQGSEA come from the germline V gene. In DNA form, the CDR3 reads TGCAGCATCCGGGAGACGCAAGAGACCCAGTACTTC. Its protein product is CSIRETQETQYF.

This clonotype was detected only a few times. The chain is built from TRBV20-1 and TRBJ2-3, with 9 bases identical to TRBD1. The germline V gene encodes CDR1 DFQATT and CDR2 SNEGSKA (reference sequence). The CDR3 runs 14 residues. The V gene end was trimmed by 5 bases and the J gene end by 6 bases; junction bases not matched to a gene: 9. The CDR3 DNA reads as TGCAGTGCTGAGACAGGGGGATCGGGGGATACGCAGTATTTT. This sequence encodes CSAETGGSGDTQYF.

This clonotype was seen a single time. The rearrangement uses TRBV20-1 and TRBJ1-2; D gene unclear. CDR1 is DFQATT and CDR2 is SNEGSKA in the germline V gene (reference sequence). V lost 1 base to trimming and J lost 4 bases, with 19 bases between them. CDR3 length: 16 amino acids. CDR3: CSARVPPAQSVYGYTF. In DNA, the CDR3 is TGCAGTGCTAGAGTCCCCCCAGCCCAATCGGTCTATGGCTACACCTTC.

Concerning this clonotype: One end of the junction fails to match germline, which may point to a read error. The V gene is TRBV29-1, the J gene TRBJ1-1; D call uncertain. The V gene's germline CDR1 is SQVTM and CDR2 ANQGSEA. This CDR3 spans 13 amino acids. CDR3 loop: CSVVVVTSTEVLF. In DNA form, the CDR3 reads TGCAGCGTTGTCGTTGTGACAAGCACTGAAGTTTTATTT.

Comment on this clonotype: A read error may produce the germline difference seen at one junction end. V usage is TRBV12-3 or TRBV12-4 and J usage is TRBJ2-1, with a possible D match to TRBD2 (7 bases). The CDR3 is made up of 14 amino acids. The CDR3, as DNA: TGTGACAGCAGTTTCGAGGGGGGGTACAACGAGCAGTTCTTC. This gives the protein CDSSFEGGYNEQFF.

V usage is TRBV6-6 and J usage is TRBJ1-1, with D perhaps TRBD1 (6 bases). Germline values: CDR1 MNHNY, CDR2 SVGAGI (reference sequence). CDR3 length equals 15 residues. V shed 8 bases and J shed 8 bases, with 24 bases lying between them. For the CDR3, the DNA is TGTGCCAGCTTCCCCGGAGGGACATCAGAACAGGAAGCTTTCTTT. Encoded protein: CASFPGGTSEQEAFF.

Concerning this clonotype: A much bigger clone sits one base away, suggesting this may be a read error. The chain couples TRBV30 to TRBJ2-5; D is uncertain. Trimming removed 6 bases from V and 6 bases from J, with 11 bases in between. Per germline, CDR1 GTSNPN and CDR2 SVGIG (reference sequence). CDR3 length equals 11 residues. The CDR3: CACNLVKTQYF. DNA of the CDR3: TGTGCCTGCAACTTGGTGAAGACCCAGTACTTC.